One sample yielded the 24 T cell receptor beta chains listed below, sequenced in a study of blood T cell repertoires in COVID-19. Sequencing was performed with immunoSEQ multiplex PCR; in TCRdb, only in-frame clones are kept and a portion is missing. The sample carries some 390,000 clones, 85% to 90% recorded once. Sequencing was performed on peripheral blood. These TCRs come from a human donor in a cohort sampled during active COVID-19.

This chain joins TRBV13 and TRBJ2-5, with a weak D call TRBD2 (5 bases). V dropped 4 bases and J dropped 0 bases, with 15 bases sitting between them. Germline values: CDR1 PRHDT, CDR2 FYEKMQ (reference sequence). The CDR3 totals 16 residues. CDR3 DNA: TGTGCCAGCAGCTCCAAAATTTGGCGGGACCAAGAGACCCAGTACTTC. As protein: CASSSKIWRDQETQYF.

About this clone: One junction end disagrees with the germline gene, perhaps due to a read error. This rearrangement joins TRBV13 to TRBJ2-7; 11 bases fit TRBD2. Germline CDR1 is PRHDT and CDR2 is FYEKMQ (reference sequence). This CDR3 has 16 residues. CDR3 sequence (DNA): TGTGCCACCAGCCCTGTAGCGGGAGGGCCAGTATACGAGCAGTACTTC. Translated, it gives CATSPVAGGPVYEQYF.

Comment on this clone: Other DNA sequences of this sample code for an identical CDR3. The chain employs TRBV7-3 and TRBJ2-5, with a tentative D call TRBD1 (5 bases). CDR3 length: 13 residues. With 3 bases removed from V and 5 bases from J, the gap between germline ends came to 10 bases. Germline V gives CDR1 SGHTA, CDR2 FQGTGA. The CDR3 region is CASSLGRRETQYF. Written as DNA, the CDR3 is TGTGCCAGCAGCTTGGGGCGCCGTGAGACCCAGTACTTC. Complete variable domain (other parts from reference TRBV7-3 and TRBJ2-5): GAGVSQTPSNKVTEKGKYVELRCDPISGHTALYWYRQSLGQGPEFLIYFQGTGAADDSGLPNDRFFAVRPEGSVSTLKIQRTERGDSAVYLCASSLGRRETQYFGPGTRLLVL.

This clone was found once. The rearrangement uses TRBV28 and TRBJ2-5; 10 bases are a match to TRBD2. The CDR3 extends over 15 amino acids. The V gene's germline CDR1 is MDHEN and CDR2 SYDVKM. J lost 5 bases, V lost 5 bases, and 8 bases had no gene match. CDR3 residues: CASSLSSGSIETQYF. CDR3 nucleotides: TGTGCCAGCAGTCTATCTAGCGGGAGTATCGAGACCCAGTACTTC. The full variable domain, in which reference TRBV28 and TRBJ2-5 provide the parts outside the CDR3, is DVKVTQSSRYLVKRTGEKVFLECVQDMDHENMFWYRQDPGLGLRLIYFSYDVKMKEKGDIPEGYSVSREKKERFSLILESASTNQTSMYLCASSLSSGSIETQYFGPGTRLLVL.

V gene TRBV5-1 combines with J gene TRBJ2-2; D not resolved. This CDR3 is 14 amino acids long. CDR1 SGHRS and CDR2 YFSETQ come from the germline V gene. Trimming shortened V by 6 bases and J by 1 base, and 10 bases separated the two germline ends. The CDR3 reads CASTSARNTGELFF. The CDR3 DNA is TGCGCCAGCACCAGTGCCAGGAACACCGGGGAGCTGTTTTTT.

The gene calls are TRBV6-5 and TRBJ2-3; tentative D call: TRBD1 (6 bases). Germline V gene sequence: CDR1 MNHEY, CDR2 SVGAGI. This CDR3 contains 14 residues. V lost 8 bases and J 3 bases, leaving 15 bases between the germline ends. CDR3 nucleotide sequence: TGTGCCAGCGGGGGAGACAGGCCTACAGATACGCAGTATTTT. It encodes CASGGDRPTDTQYF.

In the case of this clone: Other nucleotide sequences in the sample specify the same CDR3. V usage is TRBV12-3 or TRBV12-4 and J usage is TRBJ1-1; D ambiguous. CDR3 length equals 13 residues. The V and J ends lost 0 bases and 0 bases respectively, with 2 bases between them. The CDR3 loop is CASSLAMNTEAFF. The CDR3 DNA reads TGTGCCAGCAGTTTAGCCATGAACACTGAAGCTTTCTTT.

CDR3 amino acids: CASSIASSGGALEQFF. DNA of the CDR3: TGTGCCAGTAGTATAGCCTCTAGCGGGGGGGCCCTTGAGCAGTTCTTC. This sequence joins TRBV19 and TRBJ2-1, with TRBD2 matching over 12 bases. Trimming removed 1 base from V and 9 bases from J; junction bases left unmatched: 7. In germline, CDR1 is LNHDA, CDR2 SQIVND (reference sequence). This CDR3 contains 16 residues.

The chain is built from TRBV9 and TRBJ1-4; 9 positions agree with TRBD1. The germline CDR1 and CDR2 sequences are SGDLS and YYNGEE. Trimming took 3 bases from V and 7 from J; bases not matched to a gene: 7. The length of the CDR3 is 15 residues. This CDR3 is CASSEEQGASEKLFF. As DNA, the CDR3 is TGTGCCAGCAGCGAGGAACAGGGGGCATCTGAAAAACTGTTTTTT.

This rearrangement joins TRBV12-3 or TRBV12-4 to TRBJ1-1, with 7 bases aligning to TRBD1. This CDR3 has 13 residues. V lost 1 base, J lost 7 bases, and 3 bases stayed unmatched. The CDR3 sequence is CASSLGQGFEAFF. As DNA, the CDR3 is TGTGCCAGCAGTTTAGGACAGGGCTTTGAAGCTTTCTTT.

This clone turned up a few times. The rearrangement uses TRBV5-1 and TRBJ2-2; the match to TRBD2 covers 11 bases. The CDR3 totals 17 residues. Germline CDR1 and CDR2: SGHRS and YFSETQ. V was clipped by 4 bases and J by 2 bases; unmatched bases: 7. CDR3 nucleotide sequence: TGCGCCAGCAGCCTGGAGGGACTAGCGGTTAACACCGGGGAGCTGTTTTTT. This encodes CASSLEGLAVNTGELFF.

The chain couples TRBV5-1 to TRBJ2-3; 12 nucleotides align to TRBD1. There are 16 residues in the CDR3. Trimming took 0 bases from V and 4 from J; bases not matched to a gene: 3. Germline CDR1 and CDR2: SGHRS and YFSETQ. CDR3 residues: CASSLAGTGGPDTQYF. CDR3 DNA sequence: TGCGCCAGCAGCTTGGCCGGGACAGGGGGCCCAGATACGCAGTATTTT.

The CDR3 region is CASSLGSGLANTYEQYF. Written as DNA, the CDR3 is TGTGCCAGCAGCTTAGGGTCAGGGCTAGCGAATACTTACGAGCAGTACTTC. The V and J genes are TRBV11-2 and TRBJ2-7, with a possible D match to TRBD2 (6 bases). The ends were cut back, 1 base at V and 4 bases at J, with 20 bases in the middle. The CDR3 has 17 amino acids. CDR1 is SGHAT and CDR2 is FQNNGV in the germline V gene.

V is TRBV19 and J is TRBJ1-5; 9 nucleotides agree with TRBD1. V lost 2 bases to trimming and J lost 3 bases; unmatched junction nucleotides: 8. This CDR3 comprises 17 residues. Germline loops: CDR1 LNHDA, CDR2 SQIVND (reference sequence). The CDR3 loop is CASSIYFGTGYNQPQHF. In nucleotides, the CDR3 is TGTGCCAGTAGTATATACTTTGGGACAGGGTACAATCAGCCCCAGCATTTT.

The gene calls are TRBV2 and TRBJ2-3; no clear D. Looked up from germline, CDR1 is SNHLY and CDR2 is FYNNEI. The CDR3 spans 11 residues. V was shortened by 5 bases and J by 6 bases, with 6 bases between the two germline ends. CDR3 sequence: CASSQFDTQYF. Written as DNA, the CDR3 is TGTGCCAGCAGTCAATTTGATACGCAGTATTTT.

The J gene is TRBJ2-7, the V gene TRBV7-2, with TRBD1 matching 8 bases. Germline-derived CDR1 and CDR2 are SGHTA and FQGNSA. This CDR3 is built from 13 residues. V shed 5 bases, J shed 2 bases, and the junction held 2 bases outside the gene matches. CDR3 amino acids: CASSVGQAYEQYF. DNA of the CDR3: TGTGCCAGCAGCGTGGGACAGGCCTACGAGCAGTACTTC.

This rearrangement joins TRBV12-3 or TRBV12-4 to TRBJ2-1; 7 bases are a match to TRBD2. The ends lost 2 bases at V and 8 bases at J; junction bases unmatched: 3. The CDR3 extends over 13 amino acids. CDR3 coding DNA: TGTGCCAGCAGTTTAAATCTAGCGGATGAGCAGTTCTTC. It specifies CASSLNLADEQFF.

The genes are TRBV15 and TRBJ1-6, with 7 bases lining up with TRBD1. V lost 0 bases to trimming and J lost 8 bases; unmatched junction nucleotides: 4. Germline assignment: CDR1 LNHNV and CDR2 YYDKDF (reference sequence). This CDR3 has 15 residues. CDR3 amino acids: CATSRERTGYSPLHF. CDR3 nucleotide sequence: TGTGCCACCAGCAGAGAAAGGACAGGTTATTCACCCCTCCACTTT.

The CDR3 spells CASSRDTFSYNEQFF. CDR3 nucleotide sequence: TGTGCCAGCAGCCGAGACACCTTCTCCTACAATGAGCAGTTCTTC. The chain is built from TRBV5-6 and TRBJ2-1; D is unresolved. This CDR3 comprises 15 residues. From germline, CDR1 is SGHDT and CDR2 YYEEEE. V was pared by 4 bases and J by 0 bases, with 11 bases between.

The chain recombines TRBV28 with TRBJ2-7, with 8 bases identical to TRBD1. Looked up from germline, CDR1 is MDHEN and CDR2 is SYDVKM. J lost 4 bases, V lost 5 bases, and 7 bases had no gene match. The CDR3 is 14 amino acids. The CDR3 loop reads CASSLRQGRYEQYF. The CDR3 DNA follows: TGTGCCAGCAGTCTCAGACAGGGGAGGTACGAGCAGTACTTC.

CDR3 residues: CASTFGVDSGQPQHF. The CDR3 nucleotides are TGTGCCAGCACATTCGGGGTAGATTCGGGTCAGCCCCAGCATTTT. The V and J genes are TRBV6-5 and TRBJ1-5; D gene ambiguous. The CDR3 covers 15 residues. In germline, CDR1 is MNHEY, CDR2 SVGAGI. V dropped 7 bases and J dropped 6 bases, with 19 bases sitting between them.

V usage is TRBV3-1 (or the pseudogene TRBV3-2) and J usage is TRBJ2-3; 12 bases map to TRBD2. The germline V gene has CDR1 LGHDT and CDR2 YNNKEL (reference sequence). Trimming at V came to 1 base and at J to 5 bases, leaving 7 bases not matched to a gene. This CDR3 has 17 amino acids. The DNA for the CDR3 is TGTGCCAGCAGCCAAGGACTAGCGGGGGCCCGGGGAGATACGCAGTATTTT. Protein sequence: CASSQGLAGARGDTQYF.

The rearrangement uses TRBV7-2 and TRBJ2-1; no firm D call. The ends were cut back, 2 bases at V and 5 bases at J, with 13 bases in the middle. Germline assignment: CDR1 SGHTA and CDR2 FQGNSA. The CDR3 is 15 residues long. The DNA of the CDR3 is TGTGCCAGCAGCTTAATAGCCGGGTCCCACAATGAGCAGTTCTTC. It translates to CASSLIAGSHNEQFF. The full variable domain, completed using reference TRBV7-2 and TRBJ2-1, is GAGVSQSPSNKVTEKGKDVELRCDPISGHTALYWYRQSLGQGLEFLIYFQGNSAPDKSGLPSDRFSAERTGGSVSTLTIQRTQQEDSAVYLCASSLIAGSHNEQFFGPGTRLTVL.

The gene calls are TRBV7-7 and TRBJ2-3; perhaps TRBD2 as D (5 bases). This CDR3 region has 16 residues. V was trimmed by 1 base and J by 1 base, leaving 12 bases between them. CDR1 SSHAT and CDR2 FNYEAQ come from the germline V gene (reference sequence). The CDR3 sequence: CASSLGPGGGTDTQYF. For the CDR3, the DNA is TGTGCCAGCAGCTTAGGCCCCGGAGGTGGCACAGATACGCAGTATTTT.